This is a list of T cell receptor beta chains from one sample in a study of shared T cell receptors in the human thymus. Repertoires were generated with immunoSEQ multiplex PCR, while TCRdb's copy carries only in-frame clones and drops some. The table shows about 660,000 clones, with roughly 90% occurring only once. These data also featured in a second study, about human thymus T cells.

The specimen was thymocytes. The receptors were gathered from a boy younger than two with a congenital heart defect. CDR3s include the opening cysteine and the closing phenylalanine or tryptophan. The D gene is left open where the match is weak. Not all rows give a size; the values are once, few, many and, for expanded clones, a class.

>TRBV14|TRBD1|TRBJ2-7|.
CASSQDPPGQLTYEQYF
TGTGCCAGCAGCCAAGATCCCCCGGGACAGTTAACCTACGAGCAGTACTTC
>TRBV6-1|.|TRBJ2-7|.
CASSEQGQSYEQYF
TGTGCCAGCAGTGAACAGGGTCAGTCCTACGAGCAGTACTTC
>TRBV27|TRBD1|TRBJ2-5|.
CASSAGTGIQETQYF
TGTGCCAGCAGTGCCGGGACAGGGATCCAAGAGACCCAGTACTTC
>TRBV4-1|.|TRBJ1-4|.
CASSLTFSAVEKLFF
TGCGCCAGCAGCCTTACATTCTCGGCGGTGGAAAAACTGTTTTTT
>TRBV18|.|TRBJ2-7|.
CASSLRLPRSSYEQYF
TGTGCCAGCTCACTGCGACTACCAAGGAGCTCCTACGAGCAGTACTTC
>TRBV6-1|.|TRBJ2-7|.
CASSEGRRGASFRSSYEQYF
TGTGCCAGCAGTGAAGGGAGGCGGGGCGCGTCTTTCCGAAGCTCCTACGAGCAGTACTTC
>TRBV10-1|.|TRBJ2-7|.
CASSESSQQDEQYF
TGCGCCAGCAGTGAGTCTTCCCAACAGGACGAGCAGTACTTC
>TRBV7-2|TRBD2|TRBJ2-5|.
CASSSGAGVRETQYF
TGTGCCAGCAGCTCCGGGGCGGGAGTTCGGGAGACCCAGTACTTC
>TRBV9|.|TRBJ1-5|.
CASSVGEREGQPQHF
TGTGCCAGCAGCGTAGGGGAGCGAGAAGGGCAGCCCCAGCATTTT
>TRBV6-6|TRBD1|TRBJ1-5|.
CASSPPEGGDQPQHF
TGTGCCAGCAGTCCCCCGGAAGGGGGCGATCAGCCCCAGCATTTT
>TRBV14|TRBD2|TRBJ2-1|.
CASSPRGVGEQFF
TGTGCCAGCAGCCCCCGGGGGGTTGGGGAGCAGTTCTTC
>TRBV9|TRBD2|TRBJ2-3|.
CASTPSGTSGTDTQYF
TGTGCCAGCACCCCGAGTGGGACTAGCGGCACAGATACGCAGTATTTT
>TRBV28|.|TRBJ2-7|.
CASSLGEKTRRHYEQYF
TGTGCCAGCAGTTTGGGGGAAAAGACTAGACGGCACTACGAGCAGTACTTC
>TRBV5-1|.|TRBJ2-7|once
CASSLTTGSPYEQYF
TGCGCCAGCAGCTTGACCACCGGGAGCCCATACGAGCAGTACTTC
>TRBV9|.|TRBJ2-2|.
CASSLSTPAVRGAPNTGELFF
TGTGCCAGCAGTCTATCCACGCCAGCGGTCAGGGGGGCACCGAACACCGGGGAGCTGTTTTTT
>TRBV7-4|TRBD2|TRBJ2-1|once
CASSLRLAGDEQFF
TGTGCCAGCAGCCTCCGACTAGCGGGAGATGAGCAGTTCTTC
>TRBV19|TRBD1|TRBJ2-2|.
CASSIVRGQGYGELFF
TGTGCCAGTAGTATAGTTCGAGGACAGGGGTACGGGGAGCTGTTTTTT
>TRBV5-6|.|TRBJ2-1|.
CASSFSRSSYNEQFF
TGTGCCAGCAGTTTTAGCCGGAGCTCCTACAATGAGCAGTTCTTC
>TRBV13|TRBD2|TRBJ2-5|.
CASSPQGLLVQETQYF
TGTGCCAGCAGCCCCCAGGGACTACTAGTCCAAGAGACCCAGTACTTC
>TRBV30|TRBD2|TRBJ2-1|.
CAWRGVAGGPSLEQFF
TGTGCCTGGAGAGGGGTAGCGGGAGGGCCCTCCCTTGAGCAGTTCTTC
>TRBV7-9|.|TRBJ1-5|few
CASSFGPGGVNQPQHF
TGTGCCAGCAGCTTCGGGCCCGGGGGAGTCAATCAGCCCCAGCATTTT
>TRBV19|TRBD1|TRBJ1-3|few
CASSICRGPRNTIYF
TGTGCCAGTAGTATCTGCAGGGGGCCTCGAAACACCATATATTTT